This T cell receptor beta chain came from a study of T cells after yellow fever vaccination. In the study overall: Fractions containing few cells were prepared with SMART-Seq v4 Ultra Low Input.

Looked up from germline, CDR1 is SGHRS and CDR2 is YFSETQ. V gave up 1 base and J gave up 9 bases, with 11 bases separating them. The CDR3 sequence is 13 residues long. Findings of the study overall: The bulk population could contribute abundant contaminating clonotypes to FACS-sorted repertoires. Post-booster repertoires contained most primary-vaccination clones again (about 96% CD4, roughly 90% CD8). The appearance of a small share of clonotypes in both CD4 and CD8 compartments was observed.

This clonotype was detected a few times. Its target is not known. Each CDR3 protein gets one entry after TCRdb re-called the 5' RACE reads with MiXCR. The table lists 100,000 to 150,000 distinct CDR3 sequences, roughly 15% of them singletons. The origin of this receptor is a man younger than 35 who received the YFV17D yellow fever vaccine. The sequencing used CD8+ T cells sorted from PBMCs, collected 5 days after the yellow fever booster vaccination. This chain joins TRBV5-1 and TRBJ2-1; D gene uncertain. CDR3 protein: CASSLYGGFEQFF. The CDR3 DNA sequence: TGCGCCAGCAGCTTGTACGGCGGCTTTGAGCAGTTCTTC. The variable domain in full, completed from reference TRBV5-1 and TRBJ2-1, reads KAGVTQTPRYLIKTRGQQVTLSCSPISGHRSVSWYQQTPGQGLQFLFEYFSETQRNKGNFPGRFSGRQFSNSRSEMNVSTLELGDSALYLCASSLYGGFEQFFGPGTRLTVL.